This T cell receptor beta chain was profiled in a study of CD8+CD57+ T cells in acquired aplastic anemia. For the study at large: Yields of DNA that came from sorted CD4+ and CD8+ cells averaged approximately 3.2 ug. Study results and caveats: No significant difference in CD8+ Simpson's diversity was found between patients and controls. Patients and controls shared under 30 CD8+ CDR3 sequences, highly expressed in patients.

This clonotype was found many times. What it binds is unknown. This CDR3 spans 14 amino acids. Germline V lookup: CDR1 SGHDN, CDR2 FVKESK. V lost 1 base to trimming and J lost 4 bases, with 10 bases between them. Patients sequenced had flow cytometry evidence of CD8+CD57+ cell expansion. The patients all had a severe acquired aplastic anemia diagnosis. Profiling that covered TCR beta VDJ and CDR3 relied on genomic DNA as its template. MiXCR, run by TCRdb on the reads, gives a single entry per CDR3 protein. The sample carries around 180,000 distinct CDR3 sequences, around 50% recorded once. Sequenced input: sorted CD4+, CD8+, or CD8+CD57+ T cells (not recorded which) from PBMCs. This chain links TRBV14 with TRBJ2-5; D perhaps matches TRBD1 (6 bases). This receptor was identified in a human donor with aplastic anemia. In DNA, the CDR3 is TGTGCCAGCAGCCAAGCCAGGGGCGGAGAGACCCAGTACTTC. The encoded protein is CASSQARGGETQYF. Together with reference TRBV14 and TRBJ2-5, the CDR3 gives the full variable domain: EAGVTQFPSHSVIEKGQTVTLRCDPISGHDNLYWYRRVMGKEIKFLLHFVKESKQDESGMPNNRFLAERTGGTYSTLKVQPAELEDSGVYFCASSQARGGETQYFGPGTRLLVL.